These 13 T cell receptor beta chains share one sample of origin, sequenced in a study of T cell repertoires in aging, cancer and after chemotherapy. The template was genomic DNA from peripheral blood, not RNA. TRB rearrangements spanning V, D and J were amplified using mixed TRB-A/B primers. TCRdb called the multiplex PCR reads again in MiXCR, with one record for every CDR3 protein. The sample consists of 9,500 to 11,000 distinct CDR3 sequences, approximately 26% of them appearing once. What was sequenced was blood. Receptors originate from a human donor in good health.

The chain carries TRBV20-1 and TRBJ2-1; D might be TRBD2 (5 bases). The CDR3 has 15 amino acids. Germline V lookup: CDR1 DFQATT, CDR2 SNEGSKA (reference sequence). Trimming stripped 5 bases from V and 0 bases from J, with 14 bases between. The CDR3 DNA follows: TGCAGTGCTCTTAGCGACCTGAGCTCCTACAATGAGCAGTTCTTC. This codes for CSALSDLSSYNEQFF.

This clonotype is medium-sized. The rearrangement uses TRBV20-1 and TRBJ2-7; D is unresolved. Per the germline V gene, CDR1 is DFQATT and CDR2 is SNEGSKA (reference sequence). V lost 3 bases to trimming and J lost 0 bases, with 18 bases between them. The CDR3 is 16 amino acids. The chain's CDR3 is CSARGFGGTSSYEQYF. The CDR3 DNA reads as TGCAGTGCTAGGGGGTTTGGTGGCACGAGCTCCTACGAGCAGTACTTC.

The table lists this clonotype with a few counts. The chain has TRBV14 and TRBJ2-7, with D tentatively TRBD1 (6 bases). CDR1 is SGHDN, CDR2 FVKESK, per germline. The CDR3 consists of 13 residues. V was pared by 0 bases and J by 6 bases, with 9 bases between. The CDR3 loop is CASSQENRVEQYF. CDR3 sequence (DNA): TGTGCCAGCAGCCAAGAGAACAGGGTCGAGCAGTACTTC.

By proportion, this clonotype is medium-sized (0.01 to 0.1%). The chain uses TRBV6-5 and TRBJ2-1; 10 nucleotides agree with TRBD2. The V and J ends lost 6 bases and 4 bases, in that order; junction bases with no gene match: 6. Germline V gives CDR1 MNHEY, CDR2 SVGAGI. This CDR3 region has 15 residues. The CDR3 loop reads CASSISGRGYNEQFF. The DNA for the CDR3 is TGTGCCAGCAGCATAAGCGGGAGGGGGTACAATGAGCAGTTCTTC.

In this sample, this clonotype turned up a few times. The rearrangement joins TRBV7-9 to TRBJ2-5, with 13 bases matching TRBD2. Trimming removed 2 bases from V and 10 bases from J; junction bases left unmatched: 7. The CDR3 runs to 15 residues. The V gene's germline CDR1 is SEHNR and CDR2 FQNEAQ (reference sequence). The CDR3 nucleotides read TGTGCCAGCAGCTTAACCCCTGGGACTAGCGGGAACCAGTACTTC. This encodes CASSLTPGTSGNQYF.

Only a few counts were recorded for this clonotype. V usage is TRBV5-1 and J usage is TRBJ2-1; D is unresolved. Germline V gives CDR1 SGHRS, CDR2 YFSETQ. V was shortened by 1 base and J by 0 bases, with 11 bases between the two germline ends. The CDR3 is 16 amino acids. In DNA, the CDR3 is TGCGCCAGCAGCTTGTACGCGGATAGCTCCTACAATGAGCAGTTCTTC. This gives the protein CASSLYADSSYNEQFF.

As concerns this clonotype: One base away lies a much larger clone, so this may be a sequencing read error. This chain joins TRBV20-1 and TRBJ2-7; TRBD1 agrees at 9 bases. The V and J ends lost 2 bases and 4 bases, in that order; junction bases with no gene match: 6. This CDR3 has 14 residues. Germline V CDR1 and CDR2: DFQATT, SNEGSKA (reference sequence). The CDR3 protein is CSARLDRGRYEQYF. The CDR3 DNA is TGCAGTGCTAGACTCGACAGGGGGAGGTACGAGCAGTACTTC.

This clonotype has a handful of counts. The chain employs TRBV5-1 and TRBJ2-3, with TRBD1 matching over 12 bases. CDR1 is SGHRS and CDR2 is YFSETQ in the germline V gene. This CDR3 has 16 amino acids. Trimming cost V 3 bases and J 3 bases; bases outside gene matches: 5. The CDR3 reads CASSWGDRGRTDTQYF. The CDR3 bases are TGCGCCAGCAGCTGGGGGGACAGGGGGCGAACAGATACGCAGTATTTT.

This clonotype is judged medium-sized. J is TRBJ1-5 and V is TRBV30, with 9 bases fitting TRBD1. Germline lookup yields CDR1 GTSNPN and CDR2 SVGIG (reference sequence). The CDR3 runs 13 residues. The V segment lost 5 bases and the J segment 6 bases; nucleotides outside the gene matches: 5. CDR3 in amino acids: CAWGGQGGQPQHF. CDR3 DNA sequence: TGTGCCTGGGGGGGACAGGGCGGTCAGCCCCAGCATTTT.

This clonotype was detected a few times. The gene calls are TRBV14 and TRBJ2-7, with D possibly called TRBD1 or TRBD2 (6 bases each). V lost 1 base to trimming and J lost 5 bases, with 9 bases between them. Germline-derived CDR1 and CDR2 are SGHDN and FVKESK. There are 13 residues in the CDR3. CDR3 coding DNA: TGTGCCAGCAGCCAAGTGGGGGGCCACGAGCAGTACTTC. As protein: CASSQVGGHEQYF.

In its sample, this clonotype is medium-sized (0.01 to 0.1%). The genes are TRBV19 and TRBJ1-2, with unresolved D. The CDR3 covers 14 residues. V lost 6 bases and J lost 4, with 15 bases in between. Germline lookup yields CDR1 LNHDA and CDR2 SQIVND (reference sequence). The CDR3 is CASSLMLSSYGYTF. CDR3 bases: TGTGCCAGTAGCCTCATGCTCAGTTCCTATGGCTACACCTTC.

A few counts support this clonotype. The V and J genes are TRBV15 and TRBJ2-1; D is uncertain. V was clipped by 0 bases and J by 0 bases, with 6 bases between them. Germline-derived CDR1 and CDR2 are LNHNV and YYDKDF (reference sequence). The CDR3 has 15 residues. In nucleotides, the CDR3 is TGTGCCACCAGCAGAGACGCGAGCTCCTACAATGAGCAGTTCTTC. Encoded protein: CATSRDASSYNEQFF.

This clonotype was observed a few times. The gene calls are TRBV25-1 and TRBJ2-1; D is uncertain. Germline V gene data show CDR1 as MGHDK and CDR2 as SYGVNS. Between the trimmed V and J ends, which lost 0 bases and 6 bases, there was a span of 6 bases. This CDR3 comprises 13 residues. CDR3 nucleotide sequence: TGTGCCAGCAGTGAATATTGGGGCAATGAGCAGTTCTTC. This encodes CASSEYWGNEQFF.